This T cell receptor beta chain was found in a study of CD8 T cells in Susac syndrome. Negative isolation yielded the CD8+ and CD4+ T cells, while FACS enriched the TEMRA cells. Random hexamers were used to reverse transcribe roughly 0.45 to 1 ug of RNA. The authors amplified TCR beta CDR3 across 54 Vbeta and 13 Jbeta using immunoSEQ multiplex PCR. In TCRdb, the immunoSEQ multiplex PCR reads were re-called with MiXCR into one record per CDR3 protein. Seen here are 200,000 or so distinct CDR3 sequences, about 95% observed once, and the top ten hold 0.093%. The CDR3 extends over 12 amino acids. Germline V CDR1 and CDR2: GTSNPN, SVGIG (reference sequence). Unmatched junction bases numbered 1, after V lost 8 bases and J lost 3 bases.

The chain combines TRBV30 with TRBJ1-2; 12 positions match TRBD1. This sequence was found in a human donor with multiple sclerosis. Sequencing was carried out using CD4+ T cells from PBMCs. CDR3 coding DNA: TGTGCCGGGACAGGGGGCTACTATGGCTACACCTTC. This encodes CAGTGGYYGYTF.